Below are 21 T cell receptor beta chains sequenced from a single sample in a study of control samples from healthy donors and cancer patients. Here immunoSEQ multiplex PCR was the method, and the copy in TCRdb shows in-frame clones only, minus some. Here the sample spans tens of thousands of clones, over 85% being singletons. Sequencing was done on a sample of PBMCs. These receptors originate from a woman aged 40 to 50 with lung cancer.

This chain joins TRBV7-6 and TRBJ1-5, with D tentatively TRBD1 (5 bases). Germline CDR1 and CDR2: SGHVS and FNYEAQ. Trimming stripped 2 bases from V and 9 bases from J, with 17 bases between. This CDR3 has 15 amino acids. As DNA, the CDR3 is TGTGCCAGCAGCTTATCCCTTGGGGGGTCTGGGCCCCAGCATTTT. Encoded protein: CASSLSLGGSGPQHF. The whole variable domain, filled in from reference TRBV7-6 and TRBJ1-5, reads GAGVSQSPRYKVTKRGQDVALRCDPISGHVSLYWYRQALGQGPEFLTYFNYEAQQDKSGLPNDRFSAERPEGSISTLTIQRTEQRDSAMYRCASSLSLGGSGPQHFGDGTRLSIL.

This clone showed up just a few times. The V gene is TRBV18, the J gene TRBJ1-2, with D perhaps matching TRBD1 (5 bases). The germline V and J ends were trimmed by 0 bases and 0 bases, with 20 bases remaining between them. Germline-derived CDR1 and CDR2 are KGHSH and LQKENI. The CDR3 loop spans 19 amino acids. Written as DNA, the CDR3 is TGTGCCAGCTCACCACCCAGCTACACAGGATTACGATCTAACTATGGCTACACCTTC. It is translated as CASSPPSYTGLRSNYGYTF. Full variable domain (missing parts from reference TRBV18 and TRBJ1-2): NAGVMQNPRHLVRRRGQEARLRCSPMKGHSHVYWYRQLPEEGLKFMVYLQKENIIDESGMPKERFSAEFPKEGPSILRIQQVVRGDSAAYFCASSPPSYTGLRSNYGYTFGSGTRLTVV.

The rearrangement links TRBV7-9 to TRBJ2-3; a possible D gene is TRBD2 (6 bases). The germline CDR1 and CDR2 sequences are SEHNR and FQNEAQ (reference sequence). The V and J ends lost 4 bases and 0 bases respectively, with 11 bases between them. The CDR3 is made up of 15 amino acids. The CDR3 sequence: CASSSQRASTDTQYF. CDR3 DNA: TGTGCCAGCAGCTCCCAGCGGGCTAGCACAGATACGCAGTATTTT.

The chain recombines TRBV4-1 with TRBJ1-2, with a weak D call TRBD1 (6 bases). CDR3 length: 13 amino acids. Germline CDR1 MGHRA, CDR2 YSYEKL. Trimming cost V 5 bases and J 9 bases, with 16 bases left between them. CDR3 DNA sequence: TGCGCCAGCAGCTTTCTTGGACAGAGCCGCTACACCTTC. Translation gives CASSFLGQSRYTF.

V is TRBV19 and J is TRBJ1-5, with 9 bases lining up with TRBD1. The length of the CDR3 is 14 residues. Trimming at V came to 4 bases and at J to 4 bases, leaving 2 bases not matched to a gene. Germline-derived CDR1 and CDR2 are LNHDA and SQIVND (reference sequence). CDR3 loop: CASSSGTGNQPQHF. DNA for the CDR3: TGTGCCAGTAGTAGCGGGACAGGGAATCAGCCCCAGCATTTT.

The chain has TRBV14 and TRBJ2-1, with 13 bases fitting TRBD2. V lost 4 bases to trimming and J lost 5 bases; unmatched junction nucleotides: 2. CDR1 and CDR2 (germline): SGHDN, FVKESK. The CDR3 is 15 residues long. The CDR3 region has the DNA TGTGCCAGCAGCCTGACTAGCGGGGGGAACAATGAGCAGTTCTTC. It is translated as CASSLTSGGNNEQFF.

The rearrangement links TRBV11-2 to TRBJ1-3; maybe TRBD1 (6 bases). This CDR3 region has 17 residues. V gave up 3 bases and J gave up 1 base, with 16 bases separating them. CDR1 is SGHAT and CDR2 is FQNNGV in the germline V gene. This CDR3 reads CASSLRGRGDSGNTIYF. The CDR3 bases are TGTGCCAGCAGCTTGAGGGGAAGGGGGGATTCTGGAAACACCATATATTTT.

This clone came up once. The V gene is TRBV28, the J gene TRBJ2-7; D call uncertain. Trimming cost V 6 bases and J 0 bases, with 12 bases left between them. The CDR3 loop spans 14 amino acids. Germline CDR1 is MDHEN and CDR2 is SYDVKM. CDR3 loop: CASSLGPLSYEQYF. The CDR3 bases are TGTGCCAGCAGCCTTGGACCGCTCTCCTACGAGCAGTACTTC.

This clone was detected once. CDR3 sequence reads: CASSTIRTDTQYF. For the CDR3, the DNA is TGTGCCAGTAGCACCATACGCACAGATACGCAGTATTTT. This sequence joins TRBV19 and TRBJ2-3; no firm D call. The CDR3 is made up of 13 amino acids. The germline V gene has CDR1 LNHDA and CDR2 SQIVND (reference sequence). V was shortened by 6 bases and J by 1 base, with 8 bases between the two germline ends.

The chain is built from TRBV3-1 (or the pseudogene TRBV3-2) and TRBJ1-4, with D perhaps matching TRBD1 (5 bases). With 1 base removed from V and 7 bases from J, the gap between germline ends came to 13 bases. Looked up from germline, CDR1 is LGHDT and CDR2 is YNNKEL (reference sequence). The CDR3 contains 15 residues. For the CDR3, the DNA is TGTGCCAGCAGCCAAGTCTCTGGGGGGATTGAAAAACTGTTTTTT. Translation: CASSQVSGGIEKLFF.

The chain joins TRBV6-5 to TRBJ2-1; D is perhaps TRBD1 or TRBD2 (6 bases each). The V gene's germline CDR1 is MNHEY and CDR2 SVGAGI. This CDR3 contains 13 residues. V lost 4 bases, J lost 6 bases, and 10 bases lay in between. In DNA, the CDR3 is TGTGCCAGCAGTTTAGGGGGGATCAATGAGCAGTTCTTC. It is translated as CASSLGGINEQFF.

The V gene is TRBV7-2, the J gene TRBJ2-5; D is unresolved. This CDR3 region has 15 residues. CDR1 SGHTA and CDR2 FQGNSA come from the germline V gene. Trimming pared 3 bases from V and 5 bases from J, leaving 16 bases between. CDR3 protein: CASSLAPIDGETQYF. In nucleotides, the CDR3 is TGTGCCAGCAGCTTGGCCCCTATCGACGGGGAGACCCAGTACTTC.

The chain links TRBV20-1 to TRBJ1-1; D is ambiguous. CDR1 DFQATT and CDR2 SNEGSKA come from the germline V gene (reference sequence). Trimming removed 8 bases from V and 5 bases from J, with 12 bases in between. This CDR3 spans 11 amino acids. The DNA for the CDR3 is TGCAGTTCCAGTGTCGGGACTGAAGCTTTCTTT. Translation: CSSSVGTEAFF.

CDR3 amino acids: CATSRDSGKTDTQYF. The CDR3 coding sequence is TGTGCCACCAGCAGAGATTCAGGGAAAACAGATACGCAGTATTTT. The rearrangement uses TRBV15 and TRBJ2-3; a weak D match, TRBD1 (5 bases). CDR3 size: 15 residues. V lost 0 bases, J lost 3 bases, and 10 bases lay in between. Germline V gives CDR1 LNHNV, CDR2 YYDKDF (reference sequence). The full variable domain, with the rest looked up from reference TRBV15 and TRBJ2-3, is DAMVIQNPRYQVTQFGKPVTLSCSQTLNHNVMYWYQQKSSQAPKLLFHYYDKDFNNEADTPDNFQSRRPNTSFCFLDIRSPGLGDTAMYLCATSRDSGKTDTQYFGPGTRLTVL.

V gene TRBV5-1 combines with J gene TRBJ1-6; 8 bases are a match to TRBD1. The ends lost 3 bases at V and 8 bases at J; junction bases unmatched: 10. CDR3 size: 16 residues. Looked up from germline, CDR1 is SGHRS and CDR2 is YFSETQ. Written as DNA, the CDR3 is TGCGCCAGCAGCTCTGCTCCACAGGGGGTTGATTCACCCCTCCACTTT. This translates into CASSSAPQGVDSPLHF.

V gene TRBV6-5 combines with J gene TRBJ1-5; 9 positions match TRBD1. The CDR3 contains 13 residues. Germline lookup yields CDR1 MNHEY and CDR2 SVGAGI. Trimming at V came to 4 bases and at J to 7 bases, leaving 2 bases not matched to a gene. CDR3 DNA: TGTGCCAGCAGTTCCGGGACAGGGCAGCCCCAGCATTTT. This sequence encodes CASSSGTGQPQHF.

The CDR3 bases are TGTGCCAGCAGCCCCCAGGTTTTGAGGGCCCGAGCCAAAAACATTCAGTACTTC. It encodes CASSPQVLRARAKNIQYF. The J gene is TRBJ2-4, the V gene TRBV7-9, with TRBD2 as a possible D gene (5 bases). V dropped 5 bases and J dropped 0 bases, with 20 bases sitting between them. Germline loops: CDR1 SEHNR, CDR2 FQNEAQ (reference sequence). The CDR3 totals 18 residues. Full variable domain (rest looked up from reference TRBV7-9 and TRBJ2-4): DTGVSQNPRHKITKRGQNVTFRCDPISEHNRLYWYRQTLGQGPEFLTYFQNEAQLEKSRLLSDRFSAERPKGSFSTLEIQRTEQGDSAMYLCASSPQVLRARAKNIQYFGAGTRLSVL.

For the CDR3, the DNA is TGTGCCAGCAGCCTCAGGGGGTTGAACACTGAAGCTTTCTTT. This sequence encodes CASSLRGLNTEAFF. V and J are TRBV3-1 (or the pseudogene TRBV3-2) and TRBJ1-1, with 7 positions matching TRBD1. Germline V gene sequence: CDR1 LGHDT, CDR2 YNNKEL (reference sequence). The CDR3 loop spans 14 amino acids. The trim removed 4 bases at V and 0 bases at J, leaving 2 bases unmatched.

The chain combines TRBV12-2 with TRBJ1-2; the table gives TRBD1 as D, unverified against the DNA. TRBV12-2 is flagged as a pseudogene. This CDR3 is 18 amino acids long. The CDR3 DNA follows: TGTGCAAGTCGCTTAGTGAAGGGGTTGGACAGGGGGAACTATGGCTACACCTTC. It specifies CASRLVKGLDRGNYGYTF.

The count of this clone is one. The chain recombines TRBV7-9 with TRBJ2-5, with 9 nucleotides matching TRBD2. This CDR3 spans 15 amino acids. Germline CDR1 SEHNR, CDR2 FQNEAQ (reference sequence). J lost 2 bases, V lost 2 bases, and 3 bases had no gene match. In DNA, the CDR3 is TGTGCCAGCAGCTTAATAGCGGGGGAACAAGAGACCCAGTACTTC. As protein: CASSLIAGEQETQYF.

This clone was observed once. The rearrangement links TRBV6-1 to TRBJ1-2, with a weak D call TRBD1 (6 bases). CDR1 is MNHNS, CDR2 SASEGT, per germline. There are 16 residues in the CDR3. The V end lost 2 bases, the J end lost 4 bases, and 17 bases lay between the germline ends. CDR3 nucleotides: TGTGCCAGCAGTGAATCATCACAGGGAATTTTCTATGGCTACACCTTC. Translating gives CASSESSQGIFYGYTF.